This T cell receptor (beta chain) was documented in a study of blood T cell repertoires in COVID-19. Study details: Sources were T cells, B-cell-depleted T cells, or PBMCs; the material itself was cDNA or gDNA.

Clones were read by immunoSEQ multiplex PCR, and TCRdb kept only the in-frame ones, dropping some. Of over 300,000 clones listed, about 85% are singletons. The CDR3 runs 15 residues. V shed 7 bases and J 5 bases; nucleotides not matched to a gene: 6. Per the germline V gene, CDR1 is SNHLY and CDR2 is FYNNEI. Participants, about 18 to 90 years old, spanned around 25 US areas. The sequencing sample was made of PBMCs or T cells enriched from blood (not recorded which). The chain uses TRBV2 and TRBJ1-6; 9 positions agree with TRBD1. This TCR was recovered from a woman between 25 and 40 years old who had recovered from COVID-19. CDR3 in DNA: TGTGCCAGCAAAACAGGGGGCCCTAATAATTCACCCCTCCACTTT. The encoded protein is CASKTGGPNNSPLHF.